A single sample gave rise to the 23 T cell receptor beta chains below, sequenced in a study of T cells in tuberculosis. The sample's time point: new active TB diagnosis, blood taken before or within 7 days of starting treatment. The assay was immunoSEQ multiplex PCR, and TCRdb's table has in-frame clones only and misses some. The sample consists of about 35,000 clones, roughly 93% of them appearing once. This material consisted of PBMCs, taken at tuberculosis diagnosis. These receptors were collected from an adult with tuberculosis.

The gene calls are TRBV28 and TRBJ1-2, with D possibly TRBD1 on 5 matching bases. The CDR3 is 12 residues long. Trimming took 6 bases from V and 6 from J, leaving 11 bases between them. Germline CDR1 MDHEN, CDR2 SYDVKM. The CDR3 coding sequence is TGTGCCAGCAGGCATCAAGGGGATGGCTACACCTTC. The encoded protein is CASRHQGDGYTF.

J is TRBJ2-2 and V is TRBV18; D is uncertain. Germline CDR1 KGHSH, CDR2 LQKENI. The V end was cut by 1 base, the J end by 4 bases, with 10 bases between. The CDR3 covers 15 residues. The CDR3 nucleotides are TGTGCCAGCTCACCACAGGCGGTGGGCACCGGGGAGCTGTTTTTT. The encoded protein is CASSPQAVGTGELFF.

This chain joins TRBV2 and TRBJ2-5; TRBD2 aligns across 10 bases. J lost 11 bases, V lost 1 base, and 10 bases had no gene match. The germline V gene encodes CDR1 SNHLY and CDR2 FYNNEI. The CDR3 totals 15 residues. CDR3 amino acids: CASSEGTSGLTEQYF. The CDR3 nucleotides read TGTGCCAGCAGTGAAGGGACTAGCGGACTTACGGAGCAGTACTTC.

The chain carries TRBV18 and TRBJ1-4, with a weak D call TRBD1 (6 bases). Trimming cost V 2 bases and J 0 bases, with 10 bases left between them. This CDR3 contains 16 residues. Per the germline V gene, CDR1 is KGHSH and CDR2 is LQKENI. In nucleotides, the CDR3 is TGTGCCAGCTCACCATCGCCAGGGGCAACTAATGAAAAACTGTTTTTT. It codes for CASSPSPGATNEKLFF.

The chain links TRBV18 to TRBJ1-2, with 9 bases identical to TRBD1. After removal of 3 bases from V and 8 bases from J, the junction contained 7 bases not matched to a gene. Germline lookup yields CDR1 KGHSH and CDR2 LQKENI. The CDR3 has 14 amino acids. CDR3 sequence: CASSPLDRGGGYTF. The CDR3 DNA reads as TGTGCCAGCTCACCTCTCGACAGGGGGGGCGGCTACACCTTC.

The CDR3 DNA follows: TGTGCCAGCTCCTCACCGCAGACTTATAGTGACACTGAAGCTTTCTTT. This translates into CASSSPQTYSDTEAFF. This chain connects TRBV18 to TRBJ1-1; D ambiguous. The CDR3 length is 16 residues. Per the germline V gene, CDR1 is KGHSH and CDR2 is LQKENI. The V end lost 6 bases, the J end lost 3 bases, and 20 bases lay between the germline ends.

The chain links TRBV9 to TRBJ2-1, with unresolved D. The CDR3 extends over 13 amino acids. Between the trimmed V and J ends, which lost 0 bases and 10 bases, there was a span of 11 bases. From germline, CDR1 is SGDLS and CDR2 YYNGEE. CDR3 residues: CASSVGVEREQFF. CDR3 coding DNA: TGTGCCAGCAGCGTAGGGGTTGAGCGAGAGCAGTTCTTC.

In DNA, the CDR3 is TGTGCCATCAGTGAGTCAGTAGCGGGGGGGATCGATGAGCAGTTCTTC. It yields the protein CAISESVAGGIDEQFF. The genes are TRBV10-3 and TRBJ2-1; 11 bases match TRBD2. CDR1 is ENHRY, CDR2 SYGVKD, per germline. The CDR3 has 16 amino acids. The J segment lost 8 bases and the V segment lost 0 bases, leaving 6 bases of the junction unmatched.

The rearrangement joins TRBV27 to TRBJ1-2, with 8 positions matching TRBD1. With V trimmed by 4 bases and J by 8 bases, 6 bases remained unmatched. Germline V CDR1 and CDR2: MNHEY, SMNVEV (reference sequence). The CDR3 contains 13 residues. CDR3 sequence: CASSWGTGRGYTF. DNA for the CDR3: TGTGCCAGCAGTTGGGGGACAGGACGGGGCTACACCTTC.

The chain joins TRBV6-1 to TRBJ2-7; 7 nucleotides line up with TRBD1. Germline V gene data show CDR1 as MNHNS and CDR2 as SASEGT. V was pared by 6 bases and J by 2 bases, with 10 bases of the junction left unmatched. The CDR3 is 15 residues long. CDR3: CASRSYRDSTYEQYF. The CDR3 coding sequence is TGTGCCAGCAGATCTTACCGGGACAGCACCTACGAGCAGTACTTC.

The V gene is TRBV10-2, the J gene TRBJ2-5; TRBD1 is a possible D gene (6 bases). Per the germline V gene, CDR1 is WSHSY and CDR2 is SAAADI. Trimming stripped 6 bases from V and 5 bases from J, with 13 bases between. CDR3 length equals 13 residues. The chain's CDR3 is CASSGTRGETQYF. The CDR3, as DNA: TGCGCCAGCAGCGGAACTAGGGGGGAGACCCAGTACTTC.

The rearrangement uses TRBV21-1 and TRBJ2-7; the table names TRBD1, a call not compared with the DNA. TRBV21-1 corresponds to a pseudogene. The CDR3 has 16 residues. This CDR3 is CASSKARGQGVYEQYF. The CDR3 nucleotides are TGTGCCAGCAGCAAAGCCCGGGGACAGGGGGTGTACGAGCAGTACTTC.

The J gene is TRBJ1-2, the V gene TRBV28; D gene unclear. Germline-derived CDR1 and CDR2 are MDHEN and SYDVKM. Trimming stripped 6 bases from V and 2 bases from J, with 13 bases between. This CDR3 is built from 14 residues. CDR3 amino acids: CASRRGGGNYGYTF. The CDR3 nucleotides are TGTGCCAGCAGGAGAGGTGGCGGAAACTATGGCTACACCTTC.

The chain combines TRBV29-1 with TRBJ2-2; 7 nucleotides agree with TRBD2. CDR1 and CDR2 from the germline V gene are SQVTM and ANQGSEA. V lost 7 bases, J lost 5 bases, and 13 bases stayed unmatched. The CDR3 contains 15 residues. The CDR3 DNA follows: TGCAGCGGCCTAGGGACTACCGAGGGGACCGGGGAGCTGTTTTTT. Translating it yields CSGLGTTEGTGELFF.

J is TRBJ2-1 and V is TRBV27; 8 bases map to TRBD2. Unmatched junction bases numbered 9, after V lost 5 bases and J lost 6 bases. The CDR3 length is 15 residues. Germline CDR1 reads MNHEY; CDR2 reads SMNVEV (reference sequence). The CDR3 region is CASSGREGLGNEQFF. CDR3 in DNA: TGTGCCAGCAGTGGACGGGAGGGCCTTGGCAATGAGCAGTTCTTC.

V gene TRBV2 combines with J gene TRBJ2-1, with 8 bases aligning to TRBD1. The CDR3 is 17 amino acids. Per germline, CDR1 SNHLY and CDR2 FYNNEI. The J segment lost 0 bases and the V segment lost 3 bases, leaving 7 bases of the junction unmatched. The CDR3 nucleotides read TGTGCCAGCAGTGACGACCGGACAGGGAGCTCCTACAATGAGCAGTTCTTC. It is translated as CASSDDRTGSSYNEQFF. Full variable domain (rest looked up from reference TRBV2 and TRBJ2-1): EPEVTQTPSHQVTQMGQEVILRCVPISNHLYFYWYRQILGQKVEFLVSFYNNEISEKSEIFDDQFSVERPDGSNFTLKIRSTKLEDSAMYFCASSDDRTGSSYNEQFFGPGTRLTVL.

The chain joins TRBV5-6 to TRBJ2-6; weak D call: TRBD2 (7 bases). The CDR3 extends over 18 amino acids. Germline CDR1 SGHDT, CDR2 YYEEEE. Trimming took off 2 bases at V and 0 bases at J, with 15 bases between the two ends. The CDR3 DNA reads TGTGCCAGCAGCTTTTTAGGGGGGGCGAGCTCTGGGGCCAACGTCCTGACTTTC. Translated: CASSFLGGASSGANVLTF.

The rearrangement uses TRBV6-4 and TRBJ2-1; TRBD1 might be the D (5 bases). Looked up from germline, CDR1 is MRHNA and CDR2 is SNTAGT. Trimming took off 4 bases at V and 4 bases at J, with 11 bases between the two ends. This CDR3 has 14 amino acids. CDR3 region: CASSGRTHYNEQFF. The CDR3, as DNA: TGTGCCAGCAGTGGGCGGACACATTACAATGAGCAGTTCTTC.

V gene TRBV29-1 combines with J gene TRBJ2-7; maybe TRBD2 (6 bases). The CDR3 sequence is 14 residues long. Germline lookup yields CDR1 SQVTM and CDR2 ANQGSEA. Trimming stripped 7 bases from V and 4 bases from J, with 20 bases between. The CDR3 DNA reads TGCAGCGCCCGGGACTCCTGGTATGGATACGAGCAGTACTTC. This sequence encodes CSARDSWYGYEQYF.

The chain combines TRBV27 with TRBJ1-4; no clear D. Germline V lookup: CDR1 MNHEY, CDR2 SMNVEV (reference sequence). The CDR3 sequence is 15 residues long. The germline V and J ends were trimmed by 5 bases and 7 bases, with 17 bases remaining between them. The CDR3 nucleotides are TGTGCCAGCAGTATGCGCAACAGTGGGTTTGAAAAACTGTTTTTT. Protein: CASSMRNSGFEKLFF.

The chain links TRBV2 to TRBJ1-4; 10 bases fit TRBD1. The germline gives CDR1 SNHLY, CDR2 FYNNEI. V was pared by 4 bases and J by 5 bases, with 7 bases of the junction left unmatched. The length of the CDR3 is 16 residues. The CDR3 sequence: CASSGALDRGNEKLFF. CDR3 bases: TGTGCCAGCAGTGGAGCTTTGGACAGGGGGAATGAAAAACTGTTTTTT.

V usage is TRBV18 and J usage is TRBJ2-6; 9 bases match TRBD1. The CDR3 runs to 18 residues. Germline values: CDR1 KGHSH, CDR2 LQKENI. V lost 2 bases, J lost 4 bases, and 9 bases stayed unmatched. For the CDR3, the DNA is TGTGCCAGCTCACCAGACAGGACAGGGGTACAGGGGGCCAACGTCCTGACTTTC. Its protein product is CASSPDRTGVQGANVLTF.

Note on this clone: At one of its ends the junction is not consistent with the germline gene, which may arise from a read error. The gene calls are TRBV5-1 and TRBJ2-1; no reliable D call. The CDR3 loop spans 13 amino acids. Germline CDR1 reads SGHRS; CDR2 reads YFSETQ. The CDR3 DNA follows: TGCGCCAGCAGCTTAGACTCCAACAATGAGCAGTTCTTC. Its translation is CASSLDSNNEQFF.